These 31 T cell receptor beta chains share one sample of origin, sequenced in a study of shared clonotypes between healthy human individuals. The assay was immunoSEQ multiplex PCR, and TCRdb's table has in-frame clones only and misses some. The table includes about 520,000 clones, approximately 81% detected once. Sample: PBMCs. These receptors all stem from a middle-aged woman in good health. Some clones in this sample may be carry-over from other donors' samples.

The V and J genes are TRBV19 and TRBJ2-3, with TRBD2 matching 9 bases. CDR1 and CDR2 from the germline V gene are LNHDA and SQIVND (reference sequence). J gave up 5 bases and V 4 bases, and 7 bases lay outside the gene matches. The CDR3 is made up of 15 amino acids. In DNA, the CDR3 is TGTGCCAGTAGTACTAGCGGGAACCGTATAGATACGCAGTATTTT. This translates into CASSTSGNRIDTQYF.

The rearrangement joins TRBV28 to TRBJ1-1; 7 nucleotides line up with TRBD1. There are 14 residues in the CDR3. Trimming removed 0 bases from V and 5 bases from J; junction bases left unmatched: 3. The germline gives CDR1 MDHEN, CDR2 SYDVKM. The CDR3 region is CASSLWAGGTEAFF. Written as DNA, the CDR3 is TGTGCCAGCAGTTTATGGGCAGGGGGAACTGAAGCTTTCTTT.

This sequence joins TRBV11-3 and TRBJ2-5; D remains unclear. V was shortened by 2 bases and J by 0 bases, with 4 bases between the two germline ends. Looked up from germline, CDR1 is SGHNT and CDR2 is YENEEA. This CDR3 region has 13 residues. In DNA, the CDR3 is TGTGCCAGCAGCTTATCCAACCAAGAGACCCAGTACTTC. Translated: CASSLSNQETQYF.

The rearrangement uses TRBV29-1 and TRBJ2-5, with a weak D call TRBD1 (5 bases). Trimming shortened V by 7 bases and J by 4 bases, and 10 bases separated the two germline ends. The CDR3 has 11 residues. Germline CDR1 is SQVTM and CDR2 is ANQGSEA. CDR3 DNA sequence: TGCAGCGGGGCAGGGTTAGAGACCCAGTACTTC. Translation gives CSGAGLETQYF. Full variable domain (missing parts from reference TRBV29-1 and TRBJ2-5): SAVISQKPSRDICQRGTSLTIQCQVDSQVTMMFWYRQQPGQSLTLIATANQGSEATYESGFVIDKFPISRPNLTFSTLTVSNMSPEDSSIYLCSGAGLETQYFGPGTRLLVL.

Details on this clone: This sequence is one base from a far larger clone and is likely a read error. Other nucleotide sequences in the sample specify the same CDR3. The chain recombines TRBV30 with TRBJ1-1; D possibly corresponds to TRBD1 (6 bases). CDR3 size: 14 residues. Germline values: CDR1 GTSNPN, CDR2 SVGIG (reference sequence). The V end was cut by 4 bases, the J end by 2 bases, with 14 bases between. The CDR3 DNA follows: TGTGCCTGGAAAGCGGGACATCGAAACACTGAAGCTTTCTTT. Its translation: CAWKAGHRNTEAFF.

V and J are TRBV30 and TRBJ1-3; D gene unclear. V was clipped by 5 bases and J by 2 bases, with 13 bases between them. Germline V CDR1 and CDR2: GTSNPN, SVGIG (reference sequence). This CDR3 spans 14 amino acids. The CDR3 here is CAWSAGLAGNTIYF. As DNA, the CDR3 is TGTGCCTGGTCGGCCGGGCTGGCTGGAAACACCATATATTTT.

A note on this clone: Since a far larger clone is one base different, this is likely a read error. The J gene is TRBJ1-1, the V gene TRBV6-1; no definite D call. CDR3 length: 13 residues. Deletions cut 7 bases from V and 2 bases from J, with 11 bases between. The germline V gene has CDR1 MNHNS and CDR2 SASEGT. CDR3 DNA: TGTGCCAGCAAAGAGGCAGCTAACACTGAAGCTTTCTTT. Amino acid sequence: CASKEAANTEAFF.

The J gene is TRBJ2-7, the V gene TRBV28; D unclear. Trimming took 7 bases from V and 5 from J, leaving 24 bases between them. The CDR3 runs 16 residues. The V gene's germline CDR1 is MDHEN and CDR2 SYDVKM. CDR3 residues: CASTNLGGTLRNEQYF. The CDR3 coding sequence is TGTGCCAGCACTAACCTCGGCGGCACCTTACGAAACGAGCAGTACTTC. Based on the CDR3 plus reference TRBV28 and TRBJ2-7, the full variable domain is DVKVTQSSRYLVKRTGEKVFLECVQDMDHENMFWYRQDPGLGLRLIYFSYDVKMKEKGDIPEGYSVSREKKERFSLILESASTNQTSMYLCASTNLGGTLRNEQYFGPGTRLTVT.

Of note for this clone: This sequence is one base from a far larger clone and is likely a read error. Other DNA sequences from this sample encode an identical CDR3 as well. The CDR3 DNA follows: TGCAGCGTCGAAGAAGGGACAATCCAAGAGACCCAGTACTTC. Encoded protein: CSVEEGTIQETQYF. The genes are TRBV29-1 and TRBJ2-5; possible D gene TRBD1, 6 bases. This CDR3 spans 14 amino acids. The germline CDR1 and CDR2 sequences are SQVTM and ANQGSEA.

The chain combines TRBV9 with TRBJ2-5; 10 bases map to TRBD1. There are 15 residues in the CDR3. The V and J ends lost 4 bases and 2 bases, in that order; junction bases with no gene match: 5. The germline gives CDR1 SGDLS, CDR2 YYNGEE. The CDR3 nucleotides are TGTGCCAGCAGCCCTCGGACAGGGGGGCAAGAGACCCAGTACTTC. As protein: CASSPRTGGQETQYF.

The chain links TRBV6-4 to TRBJ1-2; D uncertain. The CDR3 is 16 residues long. In germline, CDR1 is MRHNA, CDR2 SNTAGT. The V and J ends lost 2 bases and 8 bases respectively, with 21 bases between them. The CDR3 sequence: CASSDLAGGGVGGYTF. The DNA for the CDR3 is TGTGCCAGCAGTGACCTTGCAGGCGGAGGCGTAGGGGGCTACACCTTC.

This chain connects TRBV5-1 to TRBJ2-5; 9 bases agree with TRBD1. V lost 4 bases and J lost 2; bases outside the gene matches: 6. CDR3 length: 15 amino acids. From germline, CDR1 is SGHRS and CDR2 YFSETQ. The CDR3, as DNA: TGCGCCAGCAGCCCCCGGACAGGGGATCAAGAGACCCAGTACTTC. Its protein product is CASSPRTGDQETQYF.

To note about this clone: A junction boundary mismatches the germline segment, possibly from a read error. The chain has TRBV15 and TRBJ2-1; either TRBD1 or TRBD2 may fit D (6 bases each). The germline gives CDR1 LNHNV, CDR2 YYDKDF (reference sequence). The CDR3 covers 18 residues. For the CDR3, the DNA is TGTACCACCAGCAGAGATCACAGGGAGGCCCCTTTTCTGAATGAGCAGTTCTTC. Translation: CTTSRDHREAPFLNEQFF.

The V and J genes are TRBV19 and TRBJ1-5, with D tentatively TRBD1 (6 bases). Trimming pared 9 bases from V and 5 bases from J, leaving 14 bases between. The CDR3 consists of 13 residues. Germline values: CDR1 LNHDA, CDR2 SQIVND (reference sequence). In nucleotides, the CDR3 is TGTGCCAGCGGAGGGGGTGCGGATCAGCCCCAGCATTTT. Translating gives CASGGGADQPQHF. The full variable domain, rest sourced from reference TRBV19 and TRBJ1-5, is DGGITQSPKYLFRKEGQNVTLSCEQNLNHDAMYWYRQDPGQGLRLIYYSQIVNDFQKGDIAEGYSVSREKKESFPLTVTSAQKNPTAFYLCASGGGADQPQHFGDGTRLSIL.

J is TRBJ2-3 and V is TRBV5-8; D is unresolved. From germline, CDR1 is SGHTS and CDR2 YDEGEE. The CDR3 runs 13 residues. V lost 5 bases and J 1 base, leaving 8 bases between the germline ends. The CDR3 DNA reads as TGTGCCAGCAGTCTTGGGCGCACAGATACGCAGTATTTT. It is translated as CASSLGRTDTQYF.

This clone was observed a single time. This likely came from a read error, as a far larger clone is one base away. The chain is built from TRBV5-6 and TRBJ2-5; 9 bases line up with TRBD1. With the DNA end fitting TRBJ2-7 better, the J assignment may be wrong. This CDR3 has 14 residues. Germline values: CDR1 SGHDT, CDR2 YYEEEE. The CDR3: CASSPGQGPYEQYF. For the CDR3, the DNA is TGTGCCAGCAGCCCCGGACAGGGGCCCTACGAGCAGTACTTC.

The chain employs TRBV4-1 and TRBJ2-1; TRBD2 aligns across 13 bases. CDR1 and CDR2 from the germline V gene are MGHRA and YSYEKL. This CDR3 is 19 amino acids long. Trimming took 3 bases from V and 1 from J; bases not matched to a gene: 9. The CDR3 is CASSQAGLAGVTSYNEQFF. The DNA for the CDR3 is TGCGCCAGCAGCCAGGCCGGACTAGCGGGAGTAACGTCCTACAATGAGCAGTTCTTC.

The gene calls are TRBV15 and TRBJ2-2, with D possibly matching TRBD1 (6 bases). This CDR3 is 15 amino acids long. CDR1 LNHNV and CDR2 YYDKDF come from the germline V gene (reference sequence). V lost 1 base, J lost 0 bases, and 6 bases lay in between. CDR3 DNA sequence: TGTGCCACCAGCAGAGGGGGGCCGAACACCGGGGAGCTGTTTTTT. This codes for CATSRGGPNTGELFF.

The chain couples TRBV6-5 to TRBJ2-2, with no clear D. Trimming shortened V by 3 bases and J by 2 bases, and 10 bases separated the two germline ends. This CDR3 is 15 amino acids long. Per the germline V gene, CDR1 is MNHEY and CDR2 is SVGAGI. CDR3 nucleotide sequence: TGTGCCAGCAGTTATCGAGGCAGTAACACCGGGGAGCTGTTTTTT. Translation: CASSYRGSNTGELFF.

This clone was seen a handful of times. CDR3 sequence (DNA): TGTGCCAGCGTACCTCAGACAGACTTGAACACTGAAGCTTTCTTT. Translation gives CASVPQTDLNTEAFF. The genes are TRBV9 and TRBJ1-1; tentatively, D is TRBD1 (5 bases). V lost 7 bases and J lost 0, with 16 bases in between. CDR3 size: 15 residues. Germline V CDR1 and CDR2: SGDLS, YYNGEE.

With regard to this clone: The same CDR3 arises from other DNA sequences in this sample as well. The chain uses TRBV5-1 and TRBJ2-7; 8 positions match TRBD1. The CDR3 covers 14 residues. Germline V gene lookup returns CDR1 SGHRS and CDR2 YFSETQ. Trimming at V came to 0 bases and at J to 3 bases, leaving 2 bases not matched to a gene. The DNA of the CDR3 is TGCGCCAGCAGCTTGGGGACAGGGCTCTACGAGCAGTACTTC. Protein: CASSLGTGLYEQYF.

As concerns this clone: A far larger clone is a single base away, which makes a read error likely. Additional DNA sequences in this sample encode the identical CDR3. The chain has TRBV5-8 and TRBJ1-1; D ambiguous. The ends were cut back, 5 bases at V and 1 base at J, with 9 bases in the middle. Germline assignment: CDR1 SGHTS and CDR2 YDEGEE. The CDR3 runs 13 residues. This CDR3 is CASSSTSNTEAFF. CDR3 coding DNA: TGTGCCAGCAGTTCAACATCGAACACTGAAGCTTTCTTT. Full variable domain (outside the CDR3, taken from reference TRBV5-8 and TRBJ1-1): EAGVTQSPTHLIKTRGQQATLRCSPISGHTSVYWYQQALGLGLQFLLWYDEGEERNRGNFPPRFSGRQFPNYSSELNVNALELEDSALYLCASSSTSNTEAFFGQGTRLTVV.

J is TRBJ2-4 and V is TRBV4-2; the D gene is possibly TRBD1 (7 bases). The CDR3 sequence is 15 residues long. With 0 bases removed from V and 9 bases from J, the gap between germline ends came to 15 bases. Germline CDR1 LGHNA, CDR2 YNFKEQ. CDR3 sequence: CASSQDLGGGGIQYF. In nucleotides, the CDR3 is TGTGCCAGCAGCCAAGATCTTGGAGGGGGCGGCATTCAGTACTTC.

Remarks on this clone: A far larger clone is a single base away, which makes a read error likely. The sample contains more than one DNA sequence encoding this CDR3. The V and J genes are TRBV25-1 and TRBJ1-4, with a weak D call TRBD1 (6 bases). The germline V gene encodes CDR1 MGHDK and CDR2 SYGVNS. The CDR3 contains 16 residues. DNA for the CDR3: TGTGCCAGCAGTGCTATAGGGGACACAACTAATGAAAAACTGTTTTTC. Translated, it gives CASSAIGDTTNEKLFF.

CDR3 region: CASVKGGTGELFF. In nucleotides, the CDR3 is TGTGCCAGCGTCAAGGGGGGCACCGGGGAGCTGTTTTTT. The gene calls are TRBV2 and TRBJ2-2; D may correspond to TRBD1 or TRBD2 (6 bases each). Germline assignment: CDR1 SNHLY and CDR2 FYNNEI. This CDR3 spans 13 amino acids. Between the trimmed V and J ends, which lost 8 bases and 4 bases, there was a span of 11 bases.

The chain carries TRBV5-1 and TRBJ1-1; the D is unclear. The V gene lost 0 bases and the J gene lost 1 base, with 13 bases spanning the gap. The CDR3 has 16 residues. In germline, CDR1 is SGHRS, CDR2 YFSETQ. CDR3 sequence (DNA): TGCGCCAGCAGCTTGGCGATGGGTGGGCCGAACACTGAAGCTTTCTTT. Protein product: CASSLAMGGPNTEAFF.

This chain connects TRBV6-5 to TRBJ1-3; 8 bases are shared with TRBD1. The CDR3 consists of 14 residues. CDR1 MNHEY and CDR2 SVGAGI come from the germline V gene. V shed 7 bases and J 7 bases; nucleotides not matched to a gene: 9. This CDR3 is CASKRRQGRNTIYF. The CDR3 DNA sequence: TGTGCCAGCAAGCGAAGACAGGGGCGGAACACCATATATTTT.

The V gene is TRBV2, the J gene TRBJ1-4; 8 nucleotides match TRBD1. This CDR3 has 13 residues. Germline V gene lookup returns CDR1 SNHLY and CDR2 FYNNEI. The junction had 5 bases not matched to a gene; V was cut back by 5 bases and J by 9 bases. This CDR3 is CASSLTGAKKLFF. For the CDR3, the DNA is TGTGCCAGCAGTCTGACAGGGGCGAAAAAACTGTTTTTT.

V gene TRBV7-2 combines with J gene TRBJ2-5; D unresolved. The CDR3 totals 14 residues. V lost 3 bases and J lost 1, with 9 bases in between. Looked up from germline, CDR1 is SGHTA and CDR2 is FQGNSA. The CDR3 DNA sequence: TGTGCCAGCAGCTTGGGCCTTCTCCAAGAGACCCAGTACTTC. This translates into CASSLGLLQETQYF.

As DNA, the CDR3 is TGTGCCAGCAGTGTTGAGGGGCTGGACACCGGGGAGCTGTTTTTT. Its protein is CASSVEGLDTGELFF. The V gene is TRBV6-4, the J gene TRBJ2-2; possibly TRBD1 or TRBD2 for D (5 bases each). Germline CDR1 and CDR2: MRHNA and SNTAGT. Trimming removed 4 bases from V and 3 bases from J, with 12 bases in between. This CDR3 has 15 amino acids.

This chain uses TRBV18 with TRBJ2-7; D might be TRBD1 (5 bases). The CDR3 consists of 13 residues. Looked up from germline, CDR1 is KGHSH and CDR2 is LQKENI. V was shortened by 5 bases and J by 2 bases, with 10 bases between the two germline ends. CDR3 DNA sequence: TGTGCCAGCTCAGCGAGACAGACCTACGAGCAGTACTTC. This gives the protein CASSARQTYEQYF.